This T cell receptor (beta chain) originates from a study of blood T cells in healthy people across ages. This clonotype was observed a handful of times. The CDR3 extends over 13 amino acids. Per germline, CDR1 DFQATT and CDR2 SNEGSKA (reference sequence). Caucasian, healthy and from Russia, the donors were aged between about 6 and 90. No fewer than 7 million PBMCs went into each sample. Sample-barcoded 5' priming and a J-beta primer mix drove a second PCR of roughly 6 to 12 cycles. Every sample gave at least 2.5 million paired-end reads containing CDR3. TCRdb analysed the 5' RACE reads with MiXCR anew, one entry per CDR3 protein. The sample has around 990,000 distinct CDR3 sequences; around two fifths are singletons.

Sequenced: blood. The TCR was taken from a man between 18 and 35 years old in good health. V usage is TRBV20-1 and J usage is TRBJ1-2; 7 nucleotides agree with TRBD1. The CDR3 DNA is TGCAGCCTCGATGGGACAGATACTTATGGCTACACCTTC. Amino acids: CSLDGTDTYGYTF.